The rows below give T cell receptor beta chains drawn from one sample of a study of blood T cell repertoires in COVID-19. Produced via immunoSEQ multiplex PCR; TCRdb's table is partial and in-frame only. The sample shows about 49,000 clones, 85% to 90% of them seen only once. The sequenced material came from peripheral blood. The receptor source for this set is an elderly woman with COVID-19, enrolled during active disease. Each CDR3 is given with its conserved first and last residue. Each record gives: V gene, clone size, D gene, J gene, CDR3 DNA, CDR3 protein. A D gene is named only where the DNA matches it firmly. A clone size is listed for some rows: how often the clone was seen (once, few, many), or a class if it is expanded.

TRBV5-1	.	.	TRBJ1-5	TGCGCCAGCAGCTTACAGGGAGCCAATCAGCCCCAGCATTTT	CASSLQGANQPQHF
TRBV6-5	.	.	TRBJ1-5	TGTGCCAGCAGACCGACAGCCTATAGCAATCAGCCCCAGCATTTT	CASRPTAYSNQPQHF
TRBV2	few	.	TRBJ1-3	TGTGCCAGCAGTGAACGGACAGTTCACTCTGGAAACACCATATATTTT	CASSERTVHSGNTIYF
TRBV19	.	TRBD1	TRBJ1-1	TGTGCCAGTAGTTCGGGACAGGTGAACACTGAAGCTTTCTTT	CASSSGQVNTEAFF
TRBV9	medium-sized	.	TRBJ1-6	TGTGCCAGCAGCGTCGAGGGCTTCACCTATAATTCACCCCTCCACTTT	CASSVEGFTYNSPLHF
TRBV11-3	.	.	TRBJ2-5	TGTGCCAGCAGCTTAACCAGGGGAACCGGAGAGACCCAGTACTTC	CASSLTRGTGETQYF
TRBV19	once	.	TRBJ2-6	TGTGCCACCCAAGCATACTCTGGGGCCAACGTCCTGACTTTC	CATQAYSGANVLTF
TRBV5-5	few	.	TRBJ1-1	TGTGCCAGCAGCTTGAACTCGCCAGGGCCGAACACTGAAGCTTTCTTT	CASSLNSPGPNTEAFF
TRBV19	.	TRBD2	TRBJ2-5	TGTGCCAGTAGTAGCCGACTAGCGGGGGAGGAGACCCAGTACTTC	CASSSRLAGEETQYF
TRBV18	.	.	TRBJ2-1	TGTGCCAGCTCACCGAGGGCAGGTTACAATGAGCAGTTCTTC	CASSPRAGYNEQFF
TRBV5-1	few	TRBD1	TRBJ2-7	TGCGCCAGCAGCTTGGGAGTGACAGGGGGTACCTACGAGCAGTACTTC	CASSLGVTGGTYEQYF
TRBV15	.	.	TRBJ2-1	TGTGCCACCAGCAGAGACGTCGGGGAAGCCTACAATGAGCAGTTCTTC	CATSRDVGEAYNEQFF
TRBV24-1	.	TRBD2	TRBJ2-1	TGTGCCACCAGTGAACCCCGGACTAGCGGGAGGGCAGGCTACAATGAGCAGTTCTTC	CATSEPRTSGRAGYNEQFF
TRBV7-9	.	.	TRBJ1-3	TGTGCCAGCAGCTTACTTGGCAGGGATGGAAACACCATATATTTT	CASSLLGRDGNTIYF
TRBV7-2	.	.	TRBJ2-2	TGTGCCAGCAGCTTAGGAGGGGAGGCCGGGGAGCTGTTTTTT	CASSLGGEAGELFF
TRBV5-1	few	TRBD1	TRBJ2-3	TGCGCCAGCAGCCACGGACAGGGAGGCACAGATACGCAGTATTTT	CASSHGQGGTDTQYF
TRBV28	once	.	TRBJ1-1	TGTGCCAGCAGTCCAGCGCGGGGCATGTACACTGAAGCTTTCTTT	CASSPARGMYTEAFF
TRBV7-6	few	.	TRBJ2-1	TGTGCCAGCAGGAGGGGGGGCGGCAGCTCCTACAATGAGCAGTTCTTC	CASRRGGGSSYNEQFF